This T cell receptor beta chain was identified during a study of PD-L1 blockade in urothelial cancer (dated by TCRdb to 2016 to 2017). The study in broad terms: Therapy was started in the mid-2010s for all patients, and atezolizumab 1,200 mg was administered intravenously every 3 weeks. About 90% of the roughly 29 patients were identified as males with urothelial cancer of bladder origin, and a prior smoking history was reported by 18 of 29 patients. Patients had an ECOG performance status of 0 or 1 and had received between 0 and 3 prior chemotherapy regimens. Blood samples were analyzed at 3 weeks after treatment start (second dose) and at 6 weeks after treatment start. A median of about 150,000 T cells and just over 80,000 unique TCRs was obtained from blood samples, and a median clonality of approximately 0.08 was observed. Somatic, immune and clinical correlates of response to PD-L1 blockade with atezolizumab in urothelial cancer were the focus of an exploratory multi-omic analysis. Pretreatment tumor samples, along with matched peripheral blood serially collected before and after atezolizumab treatment, were subjected to TCR sequencing. Progression-free survival longer than 6 months counted as durable clinical benefit, and TCR features were additionally tested against both progression-free and overall survival. In the same patients who had TCR sequencing, pretreatment tumors also underwent whole exome sequencing and RNA sequencing. Durable clinical benefit was achieved by nine patients but not by the remaining 20. Approximately 29 patients had pretreatment blood TCR-seq, about 24 had at least one posttreatment blood collection, and about 24 had tumor TCR-seq.

Synthetic TCR analog templates were spiked into each PCR to estimate absolute template abundance from read counts. TCRbeta CDR3 regions were amplified from genomic DNA with bias-controlled V and J gene primers using the immunoSEQ assay. Rearranged TCRbeta segments were sequenced at approximately 20X coverage. In the authors' own workflow: Sequencing errors were corrected by clustering, and CDR3s were annotated against IMGT so that V, D and J genes could be assigned. Downstream analyses used only productive TCRbeta rearrangements and left out out-of-frame or stop-codon sequences. Clonality was computed as one minus Shannon entropy normalized by the log of the number of unique productive sequences. Fisher's exact test with Benjamini-Hochberg correction, using a cutoff of adjusted p below 0.01, was how clones that differed between time points or between blood and tumor were identified. Imported from immuneACCESS, the table was reduced by TCRdb to in-frame sequences with V and J called. These copies leave out some clones; in studies compared against another copy, an unresolved V gene accounts for under half, and the cause of the remainder is not known. V and J calls and clone size are copied from that table; D and trimming were computed from the DNA. The sample table holds 100,000 to 150,000 clones, of which more than 75% were seen once. The ten largest clonotypes hold 2% to 3% of the sample.

Reading the label with the study, this specimen's time point is: peripheral blood 6 weeks after treatment start. A cohort of roughly 30 patients with locally advanced or metastatic urothelial carcinoma, treated at Memorial Sloan Kettering on a trial protocol, was included. Peripheral blood mononuclear cells were collected pretreatment and during treatment, with between 1 and 8 total time points per patient. The Qiagen DNeasy Blood extraction kit was used to purify genomic DNA from total PBMCs and tumor samples. PBMCs were collected pretreatment and during treatment, and were isolated and stored as previously described. V is cut by 5 bases and J by 1 base, and the space between the germline ends is 11 bases. CDR1 is given as SEHNR and CDR2 as FQNEAQ, both from the germline V gene (reference sequence). The CDR3 numbers 14 residues from cysteine through phenylalanine. Of all the DNA, just the CDR3 is kept, 42 bases in frame from base 1.

This clone was counted a single time. Its cognate antigen has yet to be identified. There are no base qualities to consult, and no much larger clone falls within one base. General study outcomes and caveats: Patients with durable benefit showed greater expansion of tumor-associated TCR clones in peripheral blood 3 weeks after starting treatment (n of about 20, p = 0.022). Because of the small sample size (n ≈ 29) and the many exploratory analyses performed, the results are intended to be regarded as hypothesis-generating. Improved progression-free and overall survival was found to be associated with pretreatment peripheral blood TCR clonality below the median.

The source is a man aged 45-65 years with urothelial cancer. Here the chain combines TRBV7-9 and TRBJ1-1; there is no confident call for the D gene. Material: PBMCs, obtained around atezolizumab (anti-PD-L1) treatment. The DNA is as follows: TGTGCCAGCAGCCAAAACGGCGGGAACACTGAAGCTTTCTTT. The encoded protein is CASSQNGGNTEAFF.